This is a list of T cell receptor beta chains from one sample in a study of control samples from healthy donors and cancer patients. Sequencing was performed with immunoSEQ multiplex PCR; in TCRdb, only in-frame clones are kept and a portion is missing. The sample yields 100,000 to 150,000 clones, roughly 92% seen once. The sequenced material came from PBMCs. Source of these receptors: a man aged 80 or over with head and neck cancer. The CDR3 runs from the conserved cysteine through the conserved F or W. The D gene is left open where the match is weak. Rows give clone size only sometimes, using once, few, many, or a class for an expanded clone.

-,TRBJ1-1,TRBV15,-,TGTGCCACCAGCAGAGATCCCCTAAACACTGAAGCTTTCTTT,CATSRDPLNTEAFF
-,TRBJ1-5,TRBV19,-,TGTGCCAGTAGTGGACTGGGGGGCAATCAGCCCCAGCATTTT,CASSGLGGNQPQHF
TRBD1,TRBJ1-5,TRBV14,-,TGTGCCAGCAGCCACCTAATTACAGGGGATCAGCCCCAGCATTTT,CASSHLITGDQPQHF
TRBD1,TRBJ1-1,TRBV7-6,-,TGTGCCAGCAGTAGAACCGACAGGGTTGAACCGAACACTGAAGCTTTCTTT,CASSRTDRVEPNTEAFF
TRBD2,TRBJ2-1,TRBV9,once,TGTGCCAGCAGCCCTCGGACTAGCGGGAGTTTCTACAATGAGCAGTTCTTC,CASSPRTSGSFYNEQFF
TRBD1,TRBJ2-1,TRBV12-3/TRBV12-4,once,TGTGCCAGCAGGGACAGGGCAGTGAATGAGCAGTTCTTC,CASRDRAVNEQFF
-,TRBJ1-1,TRBV6-5,-,TGTGCCAGCAATCGGGGGGCTTGGGTCCCTGAAGCTTTCTTT,CASNRGAWVPEAFF
-,TRBJ2-1,TRBV5-1,-,TGCGCCAGCAGCTTGGAACGGTACAATGAGCAGTTCTTC,CASSLERYNEQFF
TRBD1,TRBJ1-1,TRBV29-1,-,TGCAGCGACCGGACAGGGGGCACTGAAGCTTTCTTT,CSDRTGGTEAFF
TRBD2,TRBJ2-7,TRBV19,-,TGTGCCAGTAGTACAGGGACTAGCGGGGACTACAGCTACGAGCAGTACTTC,CASSTGTSGDYSYEQYF
-,TRBJ2-3,TRBV9,-,TGTGCCAGCAGCGTAAGGTCAAACACAGATACGCAGTATTTT,CASSVRSNTDTQYF
-,TRBJ2-7,TRBV30,-,TGTGCCTGGAGTGTCGGGGGCCTCGCCTACGAGCAGTACTTC,CAWSVGGLAYEQYF
-,TRBJ2-1,TRBV27,-,TGTGCCAGCAGTCCCAGACCGCCCTACAATGAGCAGTTCTTC,CASSPRPPYNEQFF
-,TRBJ1-4,TRBV7-9,-,TGTGCCAGCAGCTTTCGGTCAGGGCGGGATGAAAAACTGTTTTTT,CASSFRSGRDEKLFF
-,TRBJ1-1,TRBV29-1,-,TGCAGCGCATTACCCCCGACCCTCTCCACGGAAGCTTTCTTT,CSALPPTLSTEAFF
-,TRBJ1-3,TRBV12-5,-,TGTGCTAGTGGTCTAGGGACGTCTGGAAACACCATATATTTT,CASGLGTSGNTIYF
-,TRBJ2-3,TRBV12-3/TRBV12-4,-,TGTGCCAGCAGTAGACCCTCCACAGATACGCAGTATTTT,CASSRPSTDTQYF